Listed below are T cell receptor beta chains from one sample, sequenced in a study of human T cells and chemical hapten exposure. TCRdb used MiXCR to reprocess the RACE reads, holding one entry per CDR3 protein. The sample lists about 260,000 distinct CDR3 sequences; around 9.3% were seen once. The input for sequencing was whole blood, taken in connection with sensitization to the hapten diphenylcyclopropenone (DPC). Receptors were obtained from a woman aged 40 to 50 with alopecia areata. Some clones in this sample may be carry-over from other donors' samples. The CDR3 runs from the conserved cysteine through the conserved F or W. A D gene is named only where the DNA matches it firmly. For some rows the clone size is stated as once, few or many, or as a class when expanded; others skip it.

j_gene,abundance,v_gene,len,d_gene,CDR3nt,CDR3aa
TRBJ2-3,many,TRBV4-2,17,TRBD2,TGTGCCAGCAGCCTTCGGACTAGCGGGAGTTTCGCAGATACGCAGTATTTT,CASSLRTSGSFADTQYF
TRBJ1-1,few,TRBV6-4,12,NA,TGTGCCAGCAAGAGGGGGAACACTGAAGCTTTCTTT,CASKRGNTEAFF
TRBJ2-7,NA,TRBV3-1,14,NA,TGTGCCAGCAGCCAAGTTGTGACAGATTACGAGCAGTACTTC,CASSQVVTDYEQYF
TRBJ2-3,few,TRBV25-1,15,NA,TGTGCCAGCAGTCGATCGTCCCTAGGGACAGATACGCAGTATTTT,CASSRSSLGTDTQYF
TRBJ2-1,many,TRBV4-3,13,NA,TGCGCCAGCAGCCAAGAACAGTTCAATGAGCAGTTCTTC,CASSQEQFNEQFF
TRBJ2-2,many,TRBV5-1,15,TRBD1,TGCGCCAGCAGCTCCGGGACAGCGAACACCGGGGAGCTGTTTTTT,CASSSGTANTGELFF
TRBJ2-7,NA,TRBV4-3,18,NA,TGCGCCAGCAGCCCCACGTCGGACCCGGGGCCAAGGCAGGACGAGCAGTACTTC,CASSPTSDPGPRQDEQYF
TRBJ2-1,NA,TRBV29-1,16,NA,TGCAGCGTGAGTACAGGGGAGGTTAGCTCCTACAATGAGCAGTTCTTC,CSVSTGEVSSYNEQFF
TRBJ2-2,NA,TRBV6-2/TRBV6-3,12,NA,TGTGCCAGCAGTGCGGACACCGGGGAGCTGTTTTTT,CASSADTGELFF
TRBJ2-1,few,TRBV4-1,14,NA,TGCGCCAGCAGCCAAGTCGGATACGCAGGTGAGCAGTTCTTC,CASSQVGYAGEQFF
TRBJ2-3,few,TRBV6-5,13,NA,TGTGCCAGCCGTCACGTGAGGTCGGGAGCGCAGTATTTT,CASRHVRSGAQYF
TRBJ2-1,NA,TRBV7-2,15,TRBD1,TGTGCCAGCAGCTGGGACAGGGGTAACTACAATGAGCAGTTCTTC,CASSWDRGNYNEQFF
TRBJ2-5,NA,TRBV29-1,12,NA,TGCAGCGTTGAACGGGGTTTAGAGACCCAGTACTTC,CSVERGLETQYF
TRBJ1-1,many,TRBV5-1,14,NA,TGCGCCAGCAGCTTAGGGACGGAGGGCCCTGAAGCTTTCTTT,CASSLGTEGPEAFF
TRBJ1-2,few,TRBV12-3/TRBV12-4,13,NA,TGTGCCAGCAGTTCCGACACCGACTATGGCTACACCTTC,CASSSDTDYGYTF
TRBJ2-3,NA,TRBV7-3,19,NA,TGTGCCAGCAGCTTAAATCCCGTTCGGGAGTGGGCGGACACAGATACGCAGTATTTT,CASSLNPVREWADTDTQYF
TRBJ2-6,many,TRBV7-2,17,NA,TGTGCCAGCAGCCTCTACGGGACGGGGGCCGGGGCCAACGTCCTGACTTTC,CASSLYGTGAGANVLTF